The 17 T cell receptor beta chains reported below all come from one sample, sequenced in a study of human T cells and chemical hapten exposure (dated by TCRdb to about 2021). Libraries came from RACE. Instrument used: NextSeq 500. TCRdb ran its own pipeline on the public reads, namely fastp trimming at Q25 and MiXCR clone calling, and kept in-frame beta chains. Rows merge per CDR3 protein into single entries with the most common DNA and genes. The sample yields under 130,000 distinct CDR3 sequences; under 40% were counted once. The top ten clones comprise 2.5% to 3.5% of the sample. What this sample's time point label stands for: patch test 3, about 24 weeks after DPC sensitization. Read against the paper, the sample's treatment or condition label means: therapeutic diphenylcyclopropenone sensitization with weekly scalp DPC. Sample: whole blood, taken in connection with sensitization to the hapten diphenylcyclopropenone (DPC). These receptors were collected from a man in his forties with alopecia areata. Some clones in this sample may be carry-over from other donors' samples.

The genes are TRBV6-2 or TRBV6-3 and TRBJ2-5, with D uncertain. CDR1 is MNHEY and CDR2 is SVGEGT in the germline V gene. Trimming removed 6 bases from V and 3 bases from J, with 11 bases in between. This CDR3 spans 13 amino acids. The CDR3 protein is CASSLHTKETQYF. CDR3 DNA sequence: TGTGCCAGCAGCCTTCATACGAAAGAGACCCAGTACTTC.

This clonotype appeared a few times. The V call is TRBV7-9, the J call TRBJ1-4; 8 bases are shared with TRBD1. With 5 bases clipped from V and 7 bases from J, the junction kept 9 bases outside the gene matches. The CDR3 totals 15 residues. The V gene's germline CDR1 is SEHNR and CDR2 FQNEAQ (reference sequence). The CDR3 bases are TGTGCCAGCAGCCCTCAGGGGGCGGCTGTTGAAAAACTGTTTTTT. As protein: CASSPQGAAVEKLFF. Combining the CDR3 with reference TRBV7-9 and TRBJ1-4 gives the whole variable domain DTGVSQNPRHKITKRGQNVTFRCDPISEHNRLYWYRQTLGQGPEFLTYFQNEAQLEKSRLLSDRFSAERPKGSFSTLEIQRTEQGDSAMYLCASSPQGAAVEKLFFGSGTQLSVL.

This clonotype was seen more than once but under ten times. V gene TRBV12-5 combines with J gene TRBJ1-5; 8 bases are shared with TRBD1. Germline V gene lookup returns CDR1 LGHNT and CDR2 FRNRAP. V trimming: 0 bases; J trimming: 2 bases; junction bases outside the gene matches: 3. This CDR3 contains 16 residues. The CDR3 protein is CASGLVQGVGNQPQHF. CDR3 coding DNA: TGTGCTAGTGGTTTGGTACAGGGGGTTGGCAATCAGCCCCAGCATTTT.

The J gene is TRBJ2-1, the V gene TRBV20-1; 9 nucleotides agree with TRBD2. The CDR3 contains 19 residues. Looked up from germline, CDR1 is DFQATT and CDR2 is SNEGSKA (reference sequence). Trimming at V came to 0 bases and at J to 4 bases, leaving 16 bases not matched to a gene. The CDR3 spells CSARDHGLAGVTNYNEQFF. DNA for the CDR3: TGCAGTGCTAGAGACCACGGTTTAGCGGGAGTAACCAATTACAATGAGCAGTTCTTC.

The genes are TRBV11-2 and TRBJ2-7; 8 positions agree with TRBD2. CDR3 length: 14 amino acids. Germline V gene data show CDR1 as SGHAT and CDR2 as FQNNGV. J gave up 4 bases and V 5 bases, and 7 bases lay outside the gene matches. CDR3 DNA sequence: TGTGCCAGCAGCCATCATTCGGGGGGGTACGAGCAGTACGTC. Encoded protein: CASSHHSGGYEQYV.

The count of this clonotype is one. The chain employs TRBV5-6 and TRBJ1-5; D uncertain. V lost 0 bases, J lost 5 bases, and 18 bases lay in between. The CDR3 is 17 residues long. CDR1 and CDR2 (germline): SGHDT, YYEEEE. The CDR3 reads CASSLGRSFPSDQPQHF. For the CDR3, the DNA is TGTGCCAGCAGCTTGGGACGTTCTTTCCCGAGCGATCAGCCCCAGCATTTT. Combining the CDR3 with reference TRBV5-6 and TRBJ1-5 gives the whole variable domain DAGVTQSPTHLIKTRGQQVTLRCSPKSGHDTVSWYQQALGQGPQFIFQYYEEEERQRGNFPDRFSGHQFPNYSSELNVNALLLGDSALYLCASSLGRSFPSDQPQHFGDGTRLSIL.

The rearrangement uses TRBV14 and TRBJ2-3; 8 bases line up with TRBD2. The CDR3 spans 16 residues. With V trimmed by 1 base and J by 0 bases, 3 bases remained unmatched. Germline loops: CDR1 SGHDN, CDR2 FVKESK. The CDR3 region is CASSQVAGSSTDTQYF. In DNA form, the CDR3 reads TGTGCCAGCAGCCAAGTAGCGGGATCTAGCACAGATACGCAGTATTTT.

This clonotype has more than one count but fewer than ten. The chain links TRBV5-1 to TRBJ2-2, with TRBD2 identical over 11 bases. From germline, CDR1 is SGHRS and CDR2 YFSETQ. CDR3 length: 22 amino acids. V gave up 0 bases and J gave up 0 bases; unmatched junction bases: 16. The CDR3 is CASSLEGGNSGRATSNTGELFF. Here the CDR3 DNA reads TGCGCCAGCAGCTTGGAGGGCGGAAATAGCGGGAGGGCAACCTCGAACACCGGGGAGCTGTTTTTT.

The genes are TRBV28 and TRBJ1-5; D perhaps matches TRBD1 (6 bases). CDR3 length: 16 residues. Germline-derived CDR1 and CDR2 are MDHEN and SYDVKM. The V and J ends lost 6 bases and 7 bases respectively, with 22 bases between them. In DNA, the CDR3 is TGTGCCAGCAGAAACGAGCAGGGGAGGGAGGGCCAGCCCCAGCATTTT. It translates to CASRNEQGREGQPQHF.

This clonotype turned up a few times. The CDR3 bases are TGTGCCACCAGTGCTCCGGGACAGAAGAGCTCTGGAAACACCATATATTTT. Translating it yields CATSAPGQKSSGNTIYF. V gene TRBV24-1 combines with J gene TRBJ1-3; 7 bases fit TRBD1. Germline V lookup: CDR1 KGHDR, CDR2 SFDVKD. The length of the CDR3 is 17 residues. V gave up 5 bases and J gave up 0 bases; unmatched junction bases: 9.

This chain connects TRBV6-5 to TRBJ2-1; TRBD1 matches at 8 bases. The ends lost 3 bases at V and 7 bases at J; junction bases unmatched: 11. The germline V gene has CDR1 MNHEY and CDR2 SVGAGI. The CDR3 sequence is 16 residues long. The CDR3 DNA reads TGTGCCAGCAGTTATTATTCCCGGACAGGGATAAATGAGCAGTTCTTC. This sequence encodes CASSYYSRTGINEQFF.

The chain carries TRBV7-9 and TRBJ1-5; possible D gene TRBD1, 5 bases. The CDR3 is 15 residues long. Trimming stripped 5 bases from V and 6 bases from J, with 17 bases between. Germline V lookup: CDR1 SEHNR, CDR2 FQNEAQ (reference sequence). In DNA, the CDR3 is TGTGCCAGCAGCCTACAGGACGGCATAGGTCAGCCCCAGCATTTT. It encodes CASSLQDGIGQPQHF.

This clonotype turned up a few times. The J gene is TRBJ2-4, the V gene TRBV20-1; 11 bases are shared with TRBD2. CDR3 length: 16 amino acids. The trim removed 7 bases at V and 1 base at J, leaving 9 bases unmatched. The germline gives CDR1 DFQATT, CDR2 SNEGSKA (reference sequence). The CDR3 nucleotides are TGCAGTGGGACTAGCGGGTCCTCAGGGGCCAAAAACATTCAGTACTTC. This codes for CSGTSGSSGAKNIQYF.

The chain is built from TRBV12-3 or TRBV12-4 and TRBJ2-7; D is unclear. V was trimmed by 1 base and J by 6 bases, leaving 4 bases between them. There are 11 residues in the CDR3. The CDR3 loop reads CASSLDSEQYF. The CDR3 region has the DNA TGTGCCAGCAGTTTAGATTCCGAGCAGTACTTC.

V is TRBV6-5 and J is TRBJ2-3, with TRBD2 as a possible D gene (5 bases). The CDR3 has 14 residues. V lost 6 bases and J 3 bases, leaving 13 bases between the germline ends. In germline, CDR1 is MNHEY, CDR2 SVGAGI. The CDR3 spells CASRAREPTDTQYF. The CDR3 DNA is TGTGCCAGCAGAGCTCGGGAACCTACAGATACGCAGTATTTT.

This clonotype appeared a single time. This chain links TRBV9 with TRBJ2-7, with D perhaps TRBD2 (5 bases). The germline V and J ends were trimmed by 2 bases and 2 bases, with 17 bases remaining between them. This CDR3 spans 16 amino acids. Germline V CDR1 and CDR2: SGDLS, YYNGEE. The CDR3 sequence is CASSVKQEAPTYEQYF. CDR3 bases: TGTGCCAGCAGCGTTAAGCAGGAGGCACCAACCTACGAGCAGTACTTC.

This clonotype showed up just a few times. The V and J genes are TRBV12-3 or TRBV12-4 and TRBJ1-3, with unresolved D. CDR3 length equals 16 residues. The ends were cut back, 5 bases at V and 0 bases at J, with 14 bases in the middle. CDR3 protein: CASSPRAVRSGNTIYF. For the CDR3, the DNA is TGTGCCAGCAGTCCAAGGGCAGTTCGCTCTGGAAACACCATATATTTT.